Below, 30 T cell receptor beta chains from the same sample are listed, as sequenced in a study of early stage breast cancer tumors. The repertoire was sequenced with immunoSEQ multiplex PCR; TCRdb's copy has only in-frame clones and lacks some. This sample has fewer than 50,000 clones; around 69% occur once, and the top ten carry 7.2%. Specimen: blood. The receptors derive from a person aged 50 to 59 with breast cancer.

This clone is labeled medium-sized. The V gene is TRBV5-5, the J gene TRBJ1-2, with a weak D call TRBD1 (5 bases). Germline V gene sequence: CDR1 SGHKS, CDR2 YYEKEE (reference sequence). The CDR3 is 14 amino acids. The V gene lost 4 bases and the J gene lost 1 base, with 11 bases spanning the gap. CDR3 region: CASSLQQDNYGYTF. The CDR3 nucleotides read TGTGCCAGCAGCCTCCAACAGGATAACTATGGCTACACCTTC. The whole variable domain, filled in from reference TRBV5-5 and TRBJ1-2, reads DAGVTQSPTHLIKTRGQQVTLRCSPISGHKSVSWYQQVLGQGPQFIFQYYEKEERGRGNFPDRFSARQFPNYSSELNVNALLLGDSALYLCASSLQQDNYGYTFGSGTRLTVV.

CDR3 nucleotide sequence: TGTGCCAGCAGCCCCTCAATGGGGGGAGGGCCCTACGAGCAGTACTTC. Amino acid sequence: CASSPSMGGGPYEQYF. The chain combines TRBV5-4 with TRBJ2-7, with 7 bases fitting TRBD2. V trimming: 4 bases; J trimming: 2 bases; junction bases outside the gene matches: 12. Germline V CDR1 and CDR2: SGHNT, YYREEE (reference sequence). CDR3 length equals 16 residues.

This chain uses TRBV7-8 with TRBJ2-2; maybe TRBD2 (6 bases). CDR3 length equals 16 residues. Per germline, CDR1 SGHVS and CDR2 FQNEAQ. The V end was cut by 1 base, the J end by 1 base, with 10 bases between. The CDR3 DNA sequence: TGTGCCAGCAGCTTAGAAATCGGGGGGAACACCGGGGAGCTGTTTTTT. This gives the protein CASSLEIGGNTGELFF.

This clone was found a few times. V gene TRBV5-4 combines with J gene TRBJ2-1; perhaps TRBD1 as D (6 bases). The V end lost 0 bases, the J end lost 7 bases, and 14 bases lay between the germline ends. The germline CDR1 and CDR2 sequences are SGHNT and YYREEE (reference sequence). The CDR3 sequence is 15 residues long. CDR3 protein: CASSLGILRGNEQFF. CDR3 DNA: TGTGCCAGCAGCTTGGGTATCCTCAGGGGAAATGAGCAGTTCTTC.

The chain combines TRBV21-1 with TRBJ2-2; the table calls TRBD1, which could not be checked here. TRBV21-1 is noted as a pseudogene. This CDR3 is built from 15 residues. The CDR3 spells CASSQGQGATGELFF. The DNA of the CDR3 is TGTGCCAGCAGCCAGGGACAGGGGGCAACCGGGGAGCTGTTTTTT.

The V call is TRBV10-2, the J call TRBJ2-1; 9 nucleotides align to TRBD2. The V gene's germline CDR1 is WSHSY and CDR2 SAAADI. V shed 8 bases and J 4 bases; nucleotides not matched to a gene: 3. The CDR3 is 13 residues long. In DNA form, the CDR3 reads TGCGCCAGCGCCACTAGCGGGTACAATGAGCAGTTCTTC. It yields the protein CASATSGYNEQFF.

The table lists this clone with a few counts. The J gene is TRBJ2-5, the V gene TRBV7-8; 9 bases align to TRBD1. The CDR3 runs to 13 residues. Germline assignment: CDR1 SGHVS and CDR2 FQNEAQ. V lost 8 bases to trimming and J lost 5 bases; unmatched junction nucleotides: 6. The CDR3 DNA reads as TGTGCCAGCGTAGGACAGGGGATGGAGACCCAGTACTTC. It encodes CASVGQGMETQYF. The variable domain in full, completed from reference TRBV7-8 and TRBJ2-5, reads GAGVSQSPRYKVAKRGQDVALRCDPISGHVSLFWYQQALGQGPEFLTYFQNEAQLDKSGLPSDRFFAERPEGSVSTLKIQRTQQEDSAVYLCASVGQGMETQYFGPGTRLLVL.

The chain has TRBV10-2 and TRBJ2-3, with TRBD1 as a possible D gene (5 bases). V gave up 3 bases and J gave up 1 base, with 5 bases separating them. The length of the CDR3 is 13 residues. CDR1 and CDR2 from the germline V gene are WSHSY and SAAADI. This CDR3 is CASSDRGTDTQYF. The CDR3 DNA reads TGCGCCAGCAGTGACAGGGGCACAGATACGCAGTATTTT.

This CDR3 is CASSYEGTGHYEQYF. CDR3 sequence (DNA): TGTGCCAGCAGTTACGAGGGGACAGGGCACTACGAGCAGTACTTC. The gene calls are TRBV6-5 and TRBJ2-7, with TRBD1 matching over 9 bases. The V gene end was trimmed by 2 bases and the J gene end by 3 bases; junction bases not matched to a gene: 5. The CDR3 is 15 residues long. The germline V gene encodes CDR1 MNHEY and CDR2 SVGAGI.

J is TRBJ2-7 and V is TRBV10-3; maybe TRBD1 (6 bases). The V gene's germline CDR1 is ENHRY and CDR2 SYGVKD. The CDR3 totals 14 residues. V was cut by 0 bases and J by 7 bases, with 13 bases left in between. The CDR3 here is CAISESATGWEQYF. The CDR3 bases are TGTGCCATCAGTGAGTCAGCGACAGGTTGGGAGCAGTACTTC.

The chain has TRBV19 and TRBJ2-7; 9 bases agree with TRBD2. The CDR3 consists of 18 residues. Germline lookup yields CDR1 LNHDA and CDR2 SQIVND (reference sequence). The J segment lost 2 bases and the V segment lost 3 bases, leaving 14 bases of the junction unmatched. CDR3 DNA: TGTGCCAGTAGTATCGAACTTATCGCGCGGGGGGGCACCTACGAGCAGTACGTC. It encodes CASSIELIARGGTYEQYV.

The chain employs TRBV23-1 and TRBJ2-7; possible D gene TRBD1, 6 bases. TRBV23-1 is noted as an ORF with a role that remains uncertain. The ends were cut back, 0 bases at V and 5 bases at J, with 8 bases in the middle. The CDR3 is made up of 13 amino acids. The CDR3: CASSQSRGNEQYV. CDR3 DNA sequence: TGCGCCAGCAGTCAATCGAGGGGGAACGAGCAGTACGTC.

The genes are TRBV5-4 and TRBJ2-5; TRBD2 agrees at 9 bases. Germline V gene sequence: CDR1 SGHNT, CDR2 YYREEE (reference sequence). Trimming at V came to 6 bases and at J to 5 bases, leaving 8 bases not matched to a gene. This CDR3 has 14 residues. CDR3 loop: CASKPRGGYETQYF. CDR3 DNA sequence: TGTGCCAGCAAGCCGCGGGGGGGCTACGAGACCCAGTACTTC.

The rearrangement uses TRBV4-3 and TRBJ2-2; D gene ambiguous. This CDR3 contains 16 residues. Germline CDR1 is LGHNA and CDR2 is YSLEER. The ends were cut back, 0 bases at V and 3 bases at J, with 11 bases in the middle. This chain's CDR3 is CASSQDRWFDTGELFF. DNA for the CDR3: TGCGCCAGCAGCCAAGACAGATGGTTCGACACCGGGGAGCTGTTTTTT.

The chain is built from TRBV25-1 and TRBJ2-3; D is unclear. The CDR3 sequence is 12 residues long. CDR1 is MGHDK and CDR2 is SYGVNS in the germline V gene. Trimming pared 1 base from V and 10 bases from J, leaving 9 bases between. The CDR3 spells CASSESREAQYF. The CDR3 DNA reads as TGTGCCAGCAGTGAATCACGAGAGGCGCAGTATTTT.

This sequence joins TRBV4-2 and TRBJ2-5; D remains unclear. Trimming took 1 base from V and 4 from J, leaving 7 bases between them. Germline values: CDR1 LGHNA, CDR2 YNFKEQ. CDR3 length: 13 amino acids. The CDR3 reads CASSQGPTETQYF. CDR3 coding DNA: TGTGCCAGCAGCCAAGGTCCTACAGAGACCCAGTACTTC.

This chain links TRBV5-6 with TRBJ1-1, with D possibly TRBD1 on 6 matching bases. Germline loops: CDR1 SGHDT, CDR2 YYEEEE. The CDR3 runs to 17 residues. Trimming removed 0 bases from V and 4 bases from J, with 19 bases in between. In DNA, the CDR3 is TGTGCCAGCAGCTTGGCAGGGGTAGGTCAAAGGTCCACTGAAGCTTTCTTT. This encodes CASSLAGVGQRSTEAFF. The whole variable domain, filled in from reference TRBV5-6 and TRBJ1-1, reads DAGVTQSPTHLIKTRGQQVTLRCSPKSGHDTVSWYQQALGQGPQFIFQYYEEEERQRGNFPDRFSGHQFPNYSSELNVNALLLGDSALYLCASSLAGVGQRSTEAFFGQGTRLTVV.

The rearrangement joins TRBV19 to TRBJ1-3; the match to TRBD1 covers 7 bases. Trimming cost V 5 bases and J 9 bases; bases outside gene matches: 10. This CDR3 comprises 14 residues. Looked up from germline, CDR1 is LNHDA and CDR2 is SQIVND (reference sequence). The CDR3 region has the DNA TGTGCCAGTAGTGGGGGACAGCCTGGTGGCACCATATATTTT. Its protein product is CASSGGQPGGTIYF.

The gene calls are TRBV6-1 and TRBJ2-1; 7 bases are a match to TRBD2. V shed 4 bases, J shed 2 bases, and the junction held 5 bases outside the gene matches. Germline V lookup: CDR1 MNHNS, CDR2 SASEGT. The CDR3 is made up of 15 amino acids. CDR3 residues: CASSVASGAYNEQFF. Written as DNA, the CDR3 is TGTGCCAGCAGTGTCGCTAGCGGAGCCTACAATGAGCAGTTCTTC.

The chain has TRBV4-2 and TRBJ2-7; 8 bases line up with TRBD1. The CDR3 runs 15 residues. V shed 3 bases, J shed 9 bases, and the junction held 13 bases outside the gene matches. Germline lookup yields CDR1 LGHNA and CDR2 YNFKEQ. For the CDR3, the DNA is TGTGCCAGCAGCCAGGAACCGGGACAGGCATATCTGCAGTACTTC. Translating it yields CASSQEPGQAYLQYF.

V gene TRBV2 combines with J gene TRBJ2-3; maybe TRBD1 (6 bases). Germline assignment: CDR1 SNHLY and CDR2 FYNNEI. This CDR3 spans 15 amino acids. V shed 8 bases and J shed 0 bases, with 15 bases lying between them. In DNA, the CDR3 is TGTGCCAGCGGGTGGAACAGGGCTAGCACAGATACGCAGTATTTT. Its protein is CASGWNRASTDTQYF.

The chain couples TRBV7-6 to TRBJ2-5; 7 bases are shared with TRBD2. Germline lookup yields CDR1 SGHVS and CDR2 FNYEAQ. Trimming at V came to 0 bases and at J to 2 bases, leaving 3 bases not matched to a gene. The CDR3 is made up of 15 amino acids. The DNA for the CDR3 is TGTGCCAGCAGCTTAGCGACTAGCTCACAAGAGACCCAGTACTTC. Its translation is CASSLATSSQETQYF. The variable domain in full, with the rest retrieved from reference TRBV7-6 and TRBJ2-5, is GAGVSQSPRYKVTKRGQDVALRCDPISGHVSLYWYRQALGQGPEFLTYFNYEAQQDKSGLPNDRFSAERPEGSISTLTIQRTEQRDSAMYRCASSLATSSQETQYFGPGTRLLVL.

This clone has only a few counts. The chain is built from TRBV6-1 and TRBJ1-6; 9 bases are shared with TRBD1. CDR3 length: 14 residues. V trimming: 6 bases; J trimming: 10 bases; junction bases outside the gene matches: 7. Germline loops: CDR1 MNHNS, CDR2 SASEGT. The CDR3 here is CASRETGGGSPLHF. Here the CDR3 DNA reads TGTGCCAGCAGAGAAACAGGGGGCGGATCACCCCTCCACTTT.

This clone came up a few times. The rearrangement uses TRBV19 and TRBJ1-4; no clear D. V was pared by 2 bases and J by 2 bases, with 15 bases between. This CDR3 comprises 17 residues. Germline V gives CDR1 LNHDA, CDR2 SQIVND (reference sequence). The CDR3 DNA is TGTGCCAGTAGTATAAGGACTCCCAGTGGGACTAATGAAAAACTGTTTTTT. This sequence encodes CASSIRTPSGTNEKLFF.

The rearrangement uses TRBV5-1 and TRBJ1-2, with TRBD1 as a possible D gene (5 bases). Germline V CDR1 and CDR2: SGHRS, YFSETQ. The germline V and J ends were trimmed by 4 bases and 2 bases, with 15 bases remaining between them. The CDR3 runs 15 residues. CDR3 sequence: CASSPGQGRNYGYTF. The DNA of the CDR3 is TGCGCCAGCAGCCCCGGACAAGGACGAAACTATGGCTACACCTTC.

This chain uses TRBV11-2 with TRBJ2-7; 10 bases map to TRBD1. The CDR3 runs 15 residues. Germline assignment: CDR1 SGHAT and CDR2 FQNNGV. The V segment lost 5 bases and the J segment 3 bases; nucleotides outside the gene matches: 7. The CDR3 sequence: CASSRDRGLDYEQYF. CDR3 in DNA: TGTGCCAGCAGCCGCGACAGGGGGCTCGACTACGAGCAGTACTTC.

The chain joins TRBV6-4 to TRBJ1-6; a possible D gene is TRBD1 (5 bases). V lost 7 bases, J lost 9 bases, and 16 bases lay in between. The germline V gene encodes CDR1 MRHNA and CDR2 SNTAGT. The CDR3 has 14 residues. The CDR3 region is CASKPSGDGSPLHF. The DNA of the CDR3 is TGTGCCAGCAAGCCATCGGGGGATGGTTCACCCCTCCACTTT.

The chain has TRBV4-3 and TRBJ1-2; D ambiguous. Between the trimmed V and J ends, which lost 0 bases and 4 bases, there was a span of 18 bases. The germline CDR1 and CDR2 sequences are LGHNA and YSLEER. The CDR3 contains 17 residues. CDR3 amino acids: CASSQDRGSTRVYGYTF. The CDR3 region has the DNA TGCGCCAGCAGCCAAGATCGCGGGTCAACAAGGGTCTATGGCTACACCTTC.

The rearrangement links TRBV29-1 to TRBJ2-1, with TRBD2 matching 9 bases. CDR3 length equals 13 residues. Germline CDR1 is SQVTM and CDR2 is ANQGSEA. With 3 bases clipped from V and 4 bases from J, the junction kept 1 base outside the gene matches. CDR3 in amino acids: CSVETSGYNEQFF. DNA of the CDR3: TGCAGCGTTGAGACTAGCGGATACAATGAGCAGTTCTTC.

The chain joins TRBV9 to TRBJ2-5; unclear D gene. The CDR3 spans 16 residues. Germline V gives CDR1 SGDLS, CDR2 YYNGEE. The germline V and J ends were trimmed by 4 bases and 0 bases, with 16 bases remaining between them. For the CDR3, the DNA is TGTGCCAGCAGCCCCCGTGGAGCAGTGTACCAAGAGACCCAGTACTTC. It yields the protein CASSPRGAVYQETQYF.